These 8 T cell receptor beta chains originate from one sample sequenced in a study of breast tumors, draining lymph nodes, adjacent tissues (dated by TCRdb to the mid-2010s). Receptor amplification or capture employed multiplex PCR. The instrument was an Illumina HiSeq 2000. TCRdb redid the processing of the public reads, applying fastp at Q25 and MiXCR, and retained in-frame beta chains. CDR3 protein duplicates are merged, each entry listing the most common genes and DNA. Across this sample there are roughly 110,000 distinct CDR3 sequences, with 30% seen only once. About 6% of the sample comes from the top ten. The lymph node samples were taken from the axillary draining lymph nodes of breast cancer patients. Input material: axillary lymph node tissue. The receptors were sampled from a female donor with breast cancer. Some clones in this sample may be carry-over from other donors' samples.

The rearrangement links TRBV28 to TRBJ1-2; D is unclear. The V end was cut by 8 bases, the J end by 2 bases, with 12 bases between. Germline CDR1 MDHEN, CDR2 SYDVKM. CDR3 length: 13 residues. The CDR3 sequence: CASYRRTNYGYTF. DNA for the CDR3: TGTGCCAGCTATAGGAGGACCAACTATGGCTACACCTTC.

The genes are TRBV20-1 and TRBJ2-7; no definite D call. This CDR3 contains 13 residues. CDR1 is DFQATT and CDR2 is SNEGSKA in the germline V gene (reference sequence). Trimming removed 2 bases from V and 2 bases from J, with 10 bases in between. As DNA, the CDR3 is TGCAGTGCTAGATCGGCTGGCACCTACGAGCAGTACTTC. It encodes CSARSAGTYEQYF.

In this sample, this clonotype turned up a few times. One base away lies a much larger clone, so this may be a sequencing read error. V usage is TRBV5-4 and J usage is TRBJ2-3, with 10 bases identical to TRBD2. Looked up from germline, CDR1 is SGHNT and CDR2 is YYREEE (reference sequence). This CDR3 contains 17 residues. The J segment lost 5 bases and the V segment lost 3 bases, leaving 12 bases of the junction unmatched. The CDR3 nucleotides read TGTGCCAGCAGCTCCAGGAGGGCTAGCGGGAGTATAGATACGCAGTATTTT. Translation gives CASSSRRASGSIDTQYF.

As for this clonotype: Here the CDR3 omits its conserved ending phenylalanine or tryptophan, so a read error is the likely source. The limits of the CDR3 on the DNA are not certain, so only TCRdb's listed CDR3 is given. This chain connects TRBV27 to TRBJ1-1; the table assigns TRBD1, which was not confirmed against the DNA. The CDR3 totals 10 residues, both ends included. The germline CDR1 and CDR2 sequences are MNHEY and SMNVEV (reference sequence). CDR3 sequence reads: CASSLEPHWT.

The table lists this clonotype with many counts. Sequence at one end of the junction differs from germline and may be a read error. CDR3 region: CASGGPGGLAGASSF. Written as DNA, the CDR3 is TGTGCCAGCGGAGGCCCGGGTGGACTAGCGGGAGCTAGTTCCTTC. The chain uses TRBV6-4 and TRBJ2-5, with 13 bases identical to TRBD2. The CDR3 runs to 15 residues. Germline CDR1 reads MRHNA; CDR2 reads SNTAGT.

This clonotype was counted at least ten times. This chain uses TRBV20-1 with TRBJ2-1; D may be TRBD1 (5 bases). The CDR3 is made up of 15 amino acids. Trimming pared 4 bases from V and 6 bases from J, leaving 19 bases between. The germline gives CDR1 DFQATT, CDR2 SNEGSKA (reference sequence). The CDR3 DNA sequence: TGCAGTGCTAATAACGATACAGGTTCATCCAATGAGCAGTTCTTC. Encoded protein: CSANNDTGSSNEQFF.

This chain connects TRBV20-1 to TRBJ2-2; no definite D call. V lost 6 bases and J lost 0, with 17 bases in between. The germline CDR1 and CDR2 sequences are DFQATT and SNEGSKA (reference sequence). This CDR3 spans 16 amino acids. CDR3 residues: CSAKALTVTNTGELFF. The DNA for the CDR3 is TGCAGTGCCAAGGCCCTAACGGTTACGAACACCGGGGAGCTGTTTTTT.

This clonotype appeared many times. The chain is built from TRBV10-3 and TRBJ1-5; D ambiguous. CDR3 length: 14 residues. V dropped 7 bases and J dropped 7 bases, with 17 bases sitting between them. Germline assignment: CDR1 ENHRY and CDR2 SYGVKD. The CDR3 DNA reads TGTGCCATCAACGGGAACAACCGAGGGCAGCCCCAGCATTTT. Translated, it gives CAINGNNRGQPQHF.